This T cell receptor beta chain is drawn from a study of blood T cell repertoires in COVID-19. Across the whole study: Sources were T cells, B-cell-depleted T cells, or PBMCs; the material itself was cDNA or gDNA.

J was trimmed by 3 bases and V by 3 bases; bases with no gene match: 8. Germline CDR1 is GTSNPN and CDR2 is SVGIG (reference sequence). The CDR3 has 16 residues. Allocation to cohorts depended on clinical history reported by the participants. Clones were read by immunoSEQ multiplex PCR, and TCRdb kept only the in-frame ones, dropping some. The table lists hundreds of thousands of clones, roughly four fifths of them singletons, with under 5% in the top ten. The sample was PBMCs or T cells enriched from blood (not recorded which). This chain links TRBV30 with TRBJ2-2, with 9 bases identical to TRBD1. The receptor's source is a man aged 25 to 40 with acute COVID-19. CDR3 sequence (DNA): TGTGCCTGGAGGCCGGGACAGGGTCAGGACACCGGGGAGCTGTTTTTT. Amino acid sequence: CAWRPGQGQDTGELFF. Supplemented by reference TRBV30 and TRBJ2-2, the full variable domain reads SQTIHQWPATLVQPVGSPLSLECTVEGTSNPNLYWYRQAAGRGLQLLFYSVGIGQISSEVPQNLSASRPQDRQFILSSKKLLLSDSGFYLCAWRPGQGQDTGELFFGEGSRLTVL.